The clone carrying this T cell receptor beta chain occurred many times. This sample was included in a study of molecular identifiers for immune sequencing clone quantification. In TCRdb, the PCR reads were re-called with MiXCR into one record per CDR3 protein. This table holds over 85,000 distinct CDR3 sequences, roughly 21% found once. Looked up from germline, CDR1 is MNHEY and CDR2 is SMNVEV (reference sequence). This CDR3 comprises 15 residues. V shed 0 bases and J 3 bases; nucleotides not matched to a gene: 4. This sequence was found in a human donor in good health. Some libraries in this study had Jurkat cell RNA spiked in. The chain carries TRBV27 and TRBJ2-7; 8 bases match TRBD2. Sequenced: naive CD8+ T cells from blood, with Jurkat cell RNA spiked in. Indicated subset: FACS-sorted CD8+CD4-CCR7+CD45RA+ naive T cells. CDR3: CASSLSAGGYYEQYF. The CDR3 region has the DNA TGTGCCAGCAGTTTATCGGCGGGAGGTTACTACGAGCAGTACTTC.